Listed here are 19 T cell receptor beta chains from one sample, sequenced in a study of cytomegalovirus exposure and HLA in healthy donors. Researchers ran the PCR with 60 Vbeta and 13 Jbeta primers. Method: immunoSEQ multiplex PCR; TCRdb's copy keeps in-frame clones and lacks some. The repertoire includes roughly 220,000 clones, about 70% of them detected once, and 2.6% sits in the top ten. What was sequenced was PBMCs. Receptors originate from a man between 35 and 55 years old in good health and CMV-seropositive.

The chain combines TRBV27 with TRBJ2-1, with 9 bases matching TRBD1. Germline V gene data show CDR1 as MNHEY and CDR2 as SMNVEV (reference sequence). J lost 4 bases, V lost 8 bases, and 6 bases had no gene match. CDR3 length: 14 residues. The CDR3 sequence: CASLRDRAYNEQFF. The CDR3 region has the DNA TGTGCCAGCCTCCGGGACAGGGCGTACAATGAGCAGTTCTTC.

This clone occurred a few times. V is TRBV6-6 and J is TRBJ2-3, with TRBD1 identical over 10 bases. Germline values: CDR1 MNHNY, CDR2 SVGAGI (reference sequence). This CDR3 comprises 16 residues. Trimming at V came to 4 bases and at J to 5 bases, leaving 9 bases not matched to a gene. The CDR3: CASSFGTGAPGDTQYF. The CDR3 nucleotides are TGTGCCAGCAGTTTCGGGACAGGGGCCCCTGGAGATACGCAGTATTTT.

Here the CDR3 reads CASSLGTVRSTQYF. The CDR3 region has the DNA TGTGCCAGCAGTTTAGGGACTGTGCGGTCCACCCAGTACTTC. The chain carries TRBV2 and TRBJ2-5; D might be TRBD2 (6 bases). The germline V gene encodes CDR1 SNHLY and CDR2 FYNNEI. The CDR3 contains 14 residues. The V and J ends lost 5 bases and 8 bases respectively, with 18 bases between them.

This clone was seen more than once but under ten times. The CDR3 reads CASSGLAGGPYEQYF. For the CDR3, the DNA is TGTGCCAGCAGTGGACTAGCGGGGGGGCCCTACGAGCAGTACTTC. The rearrangement uses TRBV6-1 and TRBJ2-7; TRBD2 matches at 14 bases. The CDR3 runs to 15 residues. With 4 bases clipped from V and 2 bases from J, the junction kept 1 base outside the gene matches. Germline CDR1 reads MNHNS; CDR2 reads SASEGT.

The chain couples TRBV7-2 to TRBJ1-1; 12 bases match TRBD1. The length of the CDR3 is 14 residues. CDR1 and CDR2 from the germline V gene are SGHTA and FQGNSA. The V and J ends lost 5 bases and 4 bases, in that order; junction bases with no gene match: 2. The CDR3: CASSGTGGVTEAFF. The DNA for the CDR3 is TGTGCCAGCAGCGGGACAGGGGGCGTCACTGAAGCTTTCTTT.

The chain combines TRBV5-1 with TRBJ2-3; a possible D gene is TRBD2 (5 bases). The CDR3 sequence is 16 residues long. Germline V gene data show CDR1 as SGHRS and CDR2 as YFSETQ. Trimming pared 0 bases from V and 6 bases from J, leaving 17 bases between. This CDR3 is CASSLGRFLTGDTQYF. The CDR3 DNA follows: TGCGCCAGCAGCTTGGGAAGATTTCTAACGGGGGATACGCAGTATTTT.

This clone was found a few times. This chain uses TRBV6-6 with TRBJ2-7; 11 bases fit TRBD2. Looked up from germline, CDR1 is MNHNY and CDR2 is SVGAGI (reference sequence). With 6 bases clipped from V and 4 bases from J, the junction kept 11 bases outside the gene matches. The CDR3 totals 16 residues. Here the CDR3 reads CASSHSGGALSYEQYF. The CDR3, as DNA: TGTGCCAGCAGCCATAGCGGGGGGGCCCTCAGTTACGAGCAGTACTTC.

This chain uses TRBV9 with TRBJ2-3; D unclear. Per germline, CDR1 SGDLS and CDR2 YYNGEE. Trimming stripped 0 bases from V and 0 bases from J, with 8 bases between. The CDR3 runs to 15 residues. CDR3 sequence: CASSVAPTSTDTQYF. In DNA form, the CDR3 reads TGTGCCAGCAGCGTAGCCCCGACTAGCACAGATACGCAGTATTTT.

This clone came up a few times. V usage is TRBV7-9 and J usage is TRBJ2-3; D not resolved. This CDR3 spans 14 amino acids. CDR1 and CDR2 (germline): SEHNR, FQNEAQ (reference sequence). Trimming removed 4 bases at V and 4 bases at J, with 12 bases between. CDR3: CASSSRLGSDTQYF. The CDR3 nucleotides are TGTGCCAGCAGCTCAAGACTCGGGTCAGATACGCAGTATTTT.

The V and J genes are TRBV7-9 and TRBJ2-7; D perhaps matches TRBD1 (6 bases). The CDR3 is 16 amino acids. Germline-derived CDR1 and CDR2 are SEHNR and FQNEAQ (reference sequence). Trimming pared 4 bases from V and 0 bases from J, leaving 16 bases between. The CDR3 DNA is TGTGCCAGCAGCTACACGACAGGCTACAGCTCCTACGAGCAGTACTTC. Translating it yields CASSYTTGYSSYEQYF.

The chain employs TRBV7-9 and TRBJ2-3; D is ambiguous. CDR3 length equals 16 residues. Germline-derived CDR1 and CDR2 are SEHNR and FQNEAQ (reference sequence). The ends were cut back, 5 bases at V and 0 bases at J, with 15 bases in the middle. CDR3 amino acids: CASSTNRDTSTDTQYF. CDR3 nucleotide sequence: TGTGCCAGCAGCACCAACCGAGACACCAGCACAGATACGCAGTATTTT.

The V call is TRBV7-9, the J call TRBJ2-3; TRBD2 agrees at 8 bases. Germline V gives CDR1 SEHNR, CDR2 FQNEAQ (reference sequence). V lost 11 bases, J lost 2 bases, and 12 bases stayed unmatched. The CDR3 extends over 15 amino acids. CDR3 DNA sequence: TGTGCCGTCGACGGGGGGGACCGGGCCACAGATACGCAGTATTTT. Translation gives CAVDGGDRATDTQYF.

The chain uses TRBV7-2 and TRBJ2-3; tentatively, D is TRBD2 (7 bases). V lost 0 bases, J lost 5 bases, and 12 bases lay in between. CDR1 is SGHTA, CDR2 FQGNSA, per germline. The CDR3 sequence is 15 residues long. The CDR3 DNA follows: TGTGCCAGCAGCTTAGCGGGGGGGCCTCGAGATACGCAGTATTTT. Encoded protein: CASSLAGGPRDTQYF.

The chain's CDR3 is CASSRGQDPVNSYEQYF. The CDR3 DNA follows: TGTGCCAGCAGTCGAGGACAGGACCCTGTTAACTCCTACGAGCAGTACTTC. V is TRBV27 and J is TRBJ2-7, with 7 nucleotides matching TRBD1. There are 17 residues in the CDR3. Germline V gives CDR1 MNHEY, CDR2 SMNVEV (reference sequence). After removal of 5 bases from V and 0 bases from J, the junction contained 13 bases not matched to a gene.

This chain uses TRBV5-1 with TRBJ2-6, with 8 bases aligning to TRBD1. The CDR3 loop spans 16 amino acids. V gave up 1 base and J gave up 2 bases; unmatched junction bases: 2. CDR1 and CDR2 from the germline V gene are SGHRS and YFSETQ. The CDR3: CASSLTQGAGANVLTF. The CDR3 coding sequence is TGCGCCAGCAGCTTGACACAGGGGGCTGGGGCCAACGTCCTGACTTTC.

This clone appeared a few times. This chain links TRBV7-9 with TRBJ1-1; 8 bases line up with TRBD1. The length of the CDR3 is 15 residues. Germline V gene sequence: CDR1 SEHNR, CDR2 FQNEAQ (reference sequence). V shed 4 bases and J 4 bases; nucleotides not matched to a gene: 8. In nucleotides, the CDR3 is TGTGCCAGCAGCTCCCGACAGGGGCGGGCCACTGAAGCTTTCTTT. Its protein is CASSSRQGRATEAFF. Supplemented by reference TRBV7-9 and TRBJ1-1, the full variable domain reads DTGVSQNPRHKITKRGQNVTFRCDPISEHNRLYWYRQTLGQGPEFLTYFQNEAQLEKSRLLSDRFSAERPKGSFSTLEIQRTEQGDSAMYLCASSSRQGRATEAFFGQGTRLTVV.

This rearrangement joins TRBV19 to TRBJ1-5; weak D call: TRBD1 (5 bases). The CDR3 sequence is 16 residues long. V lost 2 bases, J lost 3 bases, and 14 bases lay in between. The germline gives CDR1 LNHDA, CDR2 SQIVND (reference sequence). The CDR3 DNA is TGTGCCAGTAGTATACCCCCGGACAAGTTCAATCAGCCCCAGCATTTT. This gives the protein CASSIPPDKFNQPQHF.

This chain uses TRBV28 with TRBJ1-5, with unresolved D. V was shortened by 2 bases and J by 11 bases, with 16 bases between the two germline ends. CDR3 length: 14 residues. Germline CDR1 is MDHEN and CDR2 is SYDVKM. Written as DNA, the CDR3 is TGTGCCAGCAGTTTACATCAGGTTTCCCTTTCCCAGCATTTT. As protein: CASSLHQVSLSQHF.

This chain joins TRBV6-4 and TRBJ2-5; TRBD2 matches at 9 bases. The J call may be incorrect, as the DNA end agrees better with TRBJ2-7. The CDR3 is 15 amino acids. The germline V gene has CDR1 MRHNA and CDR2 SNTAGT. The CDR3 reads CASSALAGTSYEQYF. Here the CDR3 DNA reads TGTGCCAGCAGTGCGCTAGCGGGGACCTCCTACGAGCAGTACTTC.